These 5 T cell receptor beta chains came from one sample sequenced in a study of CD8 T cells in Susac syndrome. Random hexamers were used to reverse transcribe an amount of roughly 0.5 to 1 ug RNA. TCRdb re-called the immunoSEQ multiplex PCR reads with MiXCR, one entry per CDR3 protein. The table shows tens of thousands of distinct CDR3 sequences, with under 96% occurring only once. Sequencing used CD4+ T cells from PBMCs. The receptor set was obtained from a human donor with multiple sclerosis.

The chain uses TRBV6-2 or TRBV6-3 and TRBJ2-7, with 11 nucleotides matching TRBD2. The CDR3 has 13 residues. The trim removed 8 bases at V and 3 bases at J, leaving 3 bases unmatched. The germline CDR1 and CDR2 sequences are MNHEY and SVGEGT. CDR3 bases: TGTGCCAGCCGCCTAGCGGGGGGCTACGAGCAGTACTTC. Amino acids: CASRLAGGYEQYF.

The chain links TRBV20-1 to TRBJ2-1, with 9 bases identical to TRBD1. V shed 0 bases and J 7 bases; nucleotides not matched to a gene: 10. CDR3 length: 16 residues. The germline gives CDR1 DFQATT, CDR2 SNEGSKA (reference sequence). The CDR3 coding sequence is TGCAGTGCTAGAGATCAGGGACAGGGCCCCTCTAATGAGCAGTTCTTC. Protein product: CSARDQGQGPSNEQFF.

The chain uses TRBV5-1 and TRBJ2-5; either TRBD1 or TRBD2 may fit D (6 bases each). Germline V gene sequence: CDR1 SGHRS, CDR2 YFSETQ. CDR3 length: 15 amino acids. The germline V and J ends were trimmed by 4 bases and 4 bases, with 17 bases remaining between them. CDR3 residues: CASSAVGGWSETQYF. The CDR3 nucleotides are TGCGCCAGCAGCGCCGTCGGGGGCTGGTCAGAGACCCAGTACTTC.

V is TRBV12-3 or TRBV12-4 and J is TRBJ2-5, with D unresolved. The CDR3 runs to 14 residues. The V gene lost 5 bases and the J gene lost 5 bases, with 15 bases spanning the gap. This chain's CDR3 is CASSPRELLETQYF. In nucleotides, the CDR3 is TGTGCCAGCAGTCCAAGGGAACTCTTGGAGACCCAGTACTTC.

The rearrangement uses TRBV6-2 or TRBV6-3 and TRBJ2-3; weak D call: TRBD1 (6 bases). This CDR3 comprises 12 residues. The V gene's germline CDR1 is MNHEY and CDR2 SVGEGT. V was clipped by 2 bases and J by 6 bases, with 6 bases between them. CDR3 sequence (DNA): TGTGCCAGCAGTTACAGGGGGGATACGCAGTATTTT. Translating it yields CASSYRGDTQYF.